Listed below are T cell receptor beta chains from one sample, sequenced in a study of blood T cell repertoires in COVID-19. Only in-frame clones appear in the TCRdb table, and some are missing; sequencing was by immunoSEQ multiplex PCR. The sample contains 200,000 to 300,000 clones, approximately 82% of which appear only once. Specimen: peripheral blood. The receptors shown here come from a woman younger than 35 with acute or convalescent COVID-19. Both conserved end residues are part of each CDR3. Fields, in order: J gene, V gene, clone size, D gene, CDR3 protein, CDR3 DNA. A D gene is named only where the DNA matches it firmly. A row's size may be missing; if present it is once, few, many or a size class.

>TRBJ1-4|TRBV24-1|-|TRBD1
CATSDPGQTNEKLFF
TGTGCCACCAGTGACCCGGGACAGACTAATGAAAAACTGTTTTTT
>TRBJ2-1|TRBV20-1|-|-
CSASGRTSSNEQFF
TGCAGTGCTAGTGGGCGTACTAGCTCCAATGAGCAGTTCTTC
>TRBJ1-3|TRBV9|-|TRBD1
CASSPHLTGEDSGNTIYF
TGTGCCAGCAGCCCCCACCTAACAGGGGAGGACTCTGGAAACACCATATATTTT
>TRBJ1-3|TRBV7-9|-|TRBD1
CASSLGGQGSGNTIYF
TGTGCCAGCAGCTTAGGGGGACAGGGCTCTGGAAACACCATATATTTT
>TRBJ1-2|TRBV2|-|-
CASREGHYGYTF
TGTGCCAGCAGGGAGGGGCACTATGGCTACACCTTC
>TRBJ2-2|TRBV27|-|-
CASSYLRGSGELFF
TGTGCCAGCAGTTATCTTAGGGGGTCCGGGGAGCTGTTTTTT
>TRBJ2-1|TRBV7-9|-|TRBD2
CASSLFTGSSGNEQFF
TGTGCCAGCAGCTTATTTACTGGGTCTAGCGGCAATGAGCAGTTCTTC
>TRBJ2-7|TRBV6-2/TRBV6-3|-|TRBD2
CASSYGASGVGYEQYF
TGTGCCAGCAGTTATGGAGCTAGCGGAGTGGGCTACGAGCAGTACTTC
>TRBJ1-2|TRBV27|-|TRBD1
CASSLSDRDGYTF
TGTGCCAGCAGTTTAAGCGACAGGGATGGCTACACCTTC
>TRBJ2-7|TRBV19|-|-
CASSRWAGGVYEQYF
TGTGCCAGTAGTAGATGGGCCGGGGGTGTCTACGAGCAGTACTTC
>TRBJ2-4|TRBV2|once|-
CASSDPLAKNIQYF
TGTGCCAGCAGTGACCCTCTAGCCAAAAACATTCAGTACTTC
>TRBJ2-2|TRBV18|-|-
CASSPPQRGTNTGELFF
TGTGCCAGCTCACCACCTCAACGGGGGACGAACACCGGGGAGCTGTTTTTT
>TRBJ2-7|TRBV21-1|-|-
CASSKVLGDRELLYEQYF
TGTGCCAGCAGCAAAGTTTTGGGGGACAGGGAACTACTCTACGAGCAGTACTTC
>TRBJ2-1|TRBV27|once|TRBD1
CASRTRDRGRGLAPREDEQFF
TGTGCCAGCAGGACCCGGGACAGGGGGAGGGGGCTAGCGCCCAGGGAGGATGAGCAGTTCTTC
>TRBJ2-5|TRBV7-8|-|TRBD2
CASTNRLAAETQYF
TGTGCCAGCACCAACCGGCTAGCGGCGGAGACCCAGTACTTC
>TRBJ2-1|TRBV6-2/TRBV6-3|-|-
CASSPSGTPYNEQFF
TGTGCCAGCAGCCCGAGCGGAACCCCCTACAATGAGCAGTTCTTC
>TRBJ1-3|TRBV6-5|once|-
CASSYGRKVGNTIYF
TGTGCCAGCAGTTACGGGAGGAAAGTAGGAAACACCATATATTTT
>TRBJ1-1|TRBV6-6|-|TRBD1
CASSYRDRAEAFF
TGTGCCAGCAGTTACCGGGACAGAGCTGAAGCTTTCTTT
>TRBJ1-2|TRBV28|once|-
CASSLRHESYTF
TGTGCCAGCAGTTTGCGACACGAAAGCTACACCTTC
>TRBJ1-2|TRBV6-2/TRBV6-3|-|TRBD1
CASSYFPTGSNYGYTF
TGTGCCAGCAGTTACTTTCCGACAGGGAGTAACTATGGCTACACCTTC
>TRBJ2-3|TRBV9|-|-
CASSPRGLGSTDTQYF
TGTGCCAGCAGCCCGCGGGGACTGGGAAGCACAGATACGCAGTATTTT
>TRBJ2-5|TRBV30|-|TRBD1
CAWSTARTGSAEETQYF
TGTGCCTGGAGTACAGCAAGGACAGGGTCGGCGGAAGAGACCCAGTACTTC
>TRBJ2-5|TRBV7-6|-|TRBD2
CASRVQSSGRETQYF
TGTGCCAGCAGAGTCCAGTCAAGCGGGAGAGAGACCCAGTACTTC
>TRBJ2-5|TRBV6-2/TRBV6-3|-|-
CASSLAEETQYF
TGTGCCAGCAGTTTAGCGGAAGAGACCCAGTACTTC
>TRBJ2-1|TRBV7-9|-|-
CASSLERVSSYNEQFF
TGTGCCAGCAGCTTAGAGAGGGTTAGCTCCTACAATGAGCAGTTCTTC
>TRBJ1-2|TRBV24-1|-|TRBD1
CATSDGGQGYGYTF
TGTGCCACCAGTGATGGGGGACAGGGGTATGGCTACACCTTC
>TRBJ2-7|TRBV4-3|-|TRBD2
CASSQDLGLAYEQYF
TGCGCCAGCAGCCAAGATTTGGGACTAGCCTACGAGCAGTACTTC
>TRBJ1-1|TRBV19|-|TRBD1
CASNIKPGGTEAFF
TGTGCCAGTAACATAAAACCAGGGGGCACTGAAGCTTTCTTT
>TRBJ1-1|TRBV9|once|TRBD1
CASSPRGTAEAFF
TGTGCCAGCAGCCCAAGAGGGACAGCTGAAGCTTTCTTT
>TRBJ1-5|TRBV5-8|-|TRBD1
CASSLERGQGKPQHF
TGTGCCAGCAGCTTGGAACGGGGACAGGGTAAGCCCCAGCATTTT
>TRBJ2-1|TRBV7-9|-|TRBD2
CASSFLAGSYNEQFF
TGTGCCAGCAGCTTCCTAGCGGGATCCTACAATGAGCAGTTCTTC